The 31 T cell receptor beta chains below were found in one sample sequenced in a study of T cell responses to AZD1222 COVID-19 vaccine. Clones were sequenced by immunoSEQ multiplex PCR, and TCRdb holds only the in-frame ones, with some missing. The table shows about 140,000 clones, with about nine tenths occurring only once. Sequences were derived from peripheral blood, sampled on day 0 of AZD1222 vaccination. The receptors were sampled from an adult in good health.

In its sample, this clone was seen once. V gene TRBV14 combines with J gene TRBJ2-7; TRBD2 agrees at 8 bases. CDR1 and CDR2 (germline): SGHDN, FVKESK. The CDR3 runs to 18 residues. With V trimmed by 1 base and J by 2 bases, 13 bases remained unmatched. CDR3 nucleotide sequence: TGTGCCAGCAGCCAAGCCCCACAGACTAGCGTCCGGACCTACGAGCAGTACTTC. Protein sequence: CASSQAPQTSVRTYEQYF.

This chain uses TRBV13 with TRBJ2-7, with 13 bases identical to TRBD2. The trim removed 3 bases at V and 1 base at J, leaving 3 bases unmatched. The germline gives CDR1 PRHDT, CDR2 FYEKMQ (reference sequence). This CDR3 has 16 residues. The CDR3 nucleotides read TGTGCCAGCAGCTTCAGGACTAGCGGGAGATCCTACGAGCAGTACTTC. Its protein is CASSFRTSGRSYEQYF.

This sequence joins TRBV19 and TRBJ1-3, with D perhaps matching TRBD1 (5 bases). The CDR3 covers 14 residues. Trimming took 7 bases from V and 4 from J, leaving 14 bases between them. Germline V gene sequence: CDR1 LNHDA, CDR2 SQIVND (reference sequence). The CDR3 spells CASNFVGEGNTIYF. The CDR3 DNA is TGTGCCAGTAATTTCGTGGGGGAAGGAAACACCATATATTTT.

The V call is TRBV7-9, the J call TRBJ1-4; perhaps TRBD1 as D (6 bases). The CDR3 spans 14 residues. Trimming pared 8 bases from V and 6 bases from J, leaving 16 bases between. Germline V gives CDR1 SEHNR, CDR2 FQNEAQ (reference sequence). The CDR3 spells CASLIQGGDEKLFF. The CDR3 DNA sequence: TGTGCCAGCCTCATACAGGGTGGGGATGAAAAACTGTTTTTT. Combining the CDR3 with reference TRBV7-9 and TRBJ1-4 gives the whole variable domain DTGVSQNPRHKITKRGQNVTFRCDPISEHNRLYWYRQTLGQGPEFLTYFQNEAQLEKSRLLSDRFSAERPKGSFSTLEIQRTEQGDSAMYLCASLIQGGDEKLFFGSGTQLSVL.

The rearrangement links TRBV19 to TRBJ1-5, with D perhaps TRBD1 (5 bases). The length of the CDR3 is 15 residues. Trimming removed 2 bases from V and 3 bases from J, with 11 bases in between. Per germline, CDR1 LNHDA and CDR2 SQIVND (reference sequence). The CDR3 protein is CASSIYQGFNQPQHF. The CDR3 DNA reads TGTGCCAGTAGTATATATCAGGGATTCAATCAGCCCCAGCATTTT. Based on the CDR3 plus reference TRBV19 and TRBJ1-5, the full variable domain is DGGITQSPKYLFRKEGQNVTLSCEQNLNHDAMYWYRQDPGQGLRLIYYSQIVNDFQKGDIAEGYSVSREKKESFPLTVTSAQKNPTAFYLCASSIYQGFNQPQHFGDGTRLSIL.

The V gene is TRBV5-4, the J gene TRBJ1-1, with a weak D call TRBD1 (6 bases). CDR3 length equals 16 residues. Germline V gene lookup returns CDR1 SGHNT and CDR2 YYREEE (reference sequence). V shed 4 bases and J shed 4 bases, with 20 bases lying between them. The CDR3, as DNA: TGTGCCAGCAGCCCGTCCCTCTGGGGGGCGCCCACTGAAGCTTTCTTT. Protein sequence: CASSPSLWGAPTEAFF.

The chain couples TRBV5-1 to TRBJ2-6; D is uncertain. This CDR3 is built from 13 residues. V dropped 5 bases and J dropped 0 bases, with 3 bases sitting between them. Germline-derived CDR1 and CDR2 are SGHRS and YFSETQ. CDR3 sequence reads: CASSRSGANVLTF. The CDR3 DNA sequence: TGCGCCAGCAGTCGCTCTGGGGCCAACGTCCTGACTTTC.

The rearrangement uses TRBV13 and TRBJ2-7, with 10 bases lining up with TRBD2. V lost 1 base to trimming and J lost 0 bases; unmatched junction nucleotides: 0. The CDR3 has 15 amino acids. Germline lookup yields CDR1 PRHDT and CDR2 FYEKMQ (reference sequence). CDR3 amino acids: CASSLASGSSYEQYF. In DNA, the CDR3 is TGTGCCAGCAGCTTAGCTAGCGGGAGCTCCTACGAGCAGTACTTC.

This rearrangement joins TRBV6-6 to TRBJ1-2, with D maybe TRBD1 (6 bases). V was shortened by 5 bases and J by 2 bases, with 9 bases between the two germline ends. The germline gives CDR1 MNHNY, CDR2 SVGAGI (reference sequence). The CDR3 is 13 residues long. This CDR3 reads CASSPGANYGYTF. The CDR3 DNA follows: TGTGCCAGCAGTCCAGGGGCGAACTATGGCTACACCTTC.

This clone has only one observation. The chain uses TRBV29-1 and TRBJ1-2; the match to TRBD1 covers 9 bases. The germline V gene encodes CDR1 SQVTM and CDR2 ANQGSEA. The CDR3 length is 14 residues. The V and J ends lost 7 bases and 2 bases, in that order; junction bases with no gene match: 8. CDR3 loop: CSADGTGTNYGYTF. The CDR3, as DNA: TGCAGCGCTGACGGGACAGGGACCAACTATGGCTACACCTTC.

The chain recombines TRBV9 with TRBJ2-3; D is ambiguous. The V gene's germline CDR1 is SGDLS and CDR2 YYNGEE. CDR3 length: 13 residues. Trimming removed 4 bases from V and 2 bases from J, with 8 bases in between. The CDR3 bases are TGTGCCAGCAGCTGGAGTTTCACAGATACGCAGTATTTT. Amino acid sequence: CASSWSFTDTQYF.

The rearrangement links TRBV27 to TRBJ1-2; tentative D call: TRBD1 (6 bases). The germline CDR1 and CDR2 sequences are MNHEY and SMNVEV (reference sequence). Trimming pared 8 bases from V and 5 bases from J, leaving 15 bases between. The CDR3 spans 13 residues. CDR3 bases: TGTGCCAGCTCCCCGACAGGCGGTTATGGCTACACCTTC. Protein: CASSPTGGYGYTF.

The rearrangement uses TRBV11-3 and TRBJ2-5; 12 nucleotides align to TRBD1. V was pared by 5 bases and J by 4 bases, with 5 bases of the junction left unmatched. Germline V CDR1 and CDR2: SGHNT, YENEEA. CDR3 length equals 15 residues. The DNA for the CDR3 is TGTGCCAGCAGCCCTCGGGGACAGGGGGCAGAGACCCAGTACTTC. Translating it yields CASSPRGQGAETQYF.

This clone appeared a single time. The rearrangement links TRBV12-3 or TRBV12-4 to TRBJ1-1; D remains ambiguous. The V end was cut by 1 base, the J end by 6 bases, with 9 bases between. This CDR3 comprises 13 residues. The CDR3 sequence: CASSLGRNSEAFF. The CDR3 coding sequence is TGTGCCAGCAGTTTAGGGAGAAACTCTGAAGCTTTCTTT.

This chain uses TRBV21-1 with TRBJ1-4. TRBV21-1 is assigned pseudogene status. The CDR3 is 14 amino acids. This CDR3 is CASSKVGWRGKLFF. The CDR3, as DNA: TGTGCCAGCAGCAAAGTGGGTTGGCGGGGAAAACTGTTTTTT.

This clone was picked up one time. This rearrangement joins TRBV9 to TRBJ2-1, with 9 bases that match TRBD2. The trim removed 5 bases at V and 3 bases at J, leaving 24 bases unmatched. Germline V lookup: CDR1 SGDLS, CDR2 YYNGEE. CDR3 length: 21 residues. The DNA of the CDR3 is TGTGCCAGCAGTGCCCAATTTGGGGCTAGCGGGGTAGCCACCTACTACAATGAGCAGTTCTTC. Translation gives CASSAQFGASGVATYYNEQFF. The full variable domain, its missing parts supplied by reference TRBV9 and TRBJ2-1, is DSGVTQTPKHLITATGQRVTLRCSPRSGDLSVYWYQQSLDQGLQFLIQYYNGEERAKGNILERFSAQQFPDLHSELNLSSLELGDSALYFCASSAQFGASGVATYYNEQFFGPGTRLTVL.

This clone appeared a single time. The rearrangement links TRBV5-1 to TRBJ2-3; possibly TRBD1 for D (5 bases). The V end lost 4 bases, the J end lost 3 bases, and 12 bases lay between the germline ends. This CDR3 is 14 amino acids long. Germline V gene data show CDR1 as SGHRS and CDR2 as YFSETQ. The CDR3 bases are TGCGCCAGCAGCAGGGGCCAACCTACAGATACGCAGTATTTT. This codes for CASSRGQPTDTQYF.

The chain couples TRBV2 to TRBJ2-5, with 9 bases aligning to TRBD2. Germline assignment: CDR1 SNHLY and CDR2 FYNNEI. This CDR3 comprises 15 residues. V lost 2 bases, J lost 5 bases, and 6 bases stayed unmatched. The DNA for the CDR3 is TGTGCCAGCAGTGAAATGACTAGCGGTCCGGAGACCCAGTACTTC. This codes for CASSEMTSGPETQYF.

The chain recombines TRBV4-3 with TRBJ1-3; TRBD1 agrees at 9 bases. The CDR3 is made up of 15 amino acids. V lost 3 bases and J lost 4; bases outside the gene matches: 4. CDR1 and CDR2 (germline): LGHNA, YSLEER. The CDR3, as DNA: TGCGCCAGCAGCCAGAGCGGGACAGGGGGAAACACCATATATTTT. Its translation: CASSQSGTGGNTIYF.

This sequence joins TRBV4-3 and TRBJ1-4, with D tentatively TRBD1 (5 bases). V was cut by 4 bases and J by 8 bases, with 17 bases left in between. The CDR3 consists of 15 residues. Germline CDR1 LGHNA, CDR2 YSLEER. The CDR3 region is CASSLGGGVGEKLFF. In nucleotides, the CDR3 is TGCGCCAGCAGCCTCGGCGGGGGGGTCGGCGAAAAACTGTTTTTT.

In its sample, this clone was seen a few times. The CDR3 region is CASMTGVRPPLHF. The CDR3, as DNA: TGTGCCAGCATGACCGGGGTCCGTCCACCCCTCCACTTT. The gene calls are TRBV6-5 and TRBJ1-6; D is uncertain. CDR1 and CDR2 (germline): MNHEY, SVGAGI. The CDR3 covers 13 residues. With 7 bases removed from V and 11 bases from J, the gap between germline ends came to 15 bases.

This sequence joins TRBV5-1 and TRBJ1-1; 9 positions agree with TRBD1. This CDR3 is 15 amino acids long. The germline CDR1 and CDR2 sequences are SGHRS and YFSETQ. V lost 4 bases to trimming and J lost 2 bases; unmatched junction nucleotides: 6. Here the CDR3 reads CASSPPGQGNTEAFF. CDR3 DNA sequence: TGCGCCAGCAGCCCTCCGGGACAGGGAAACACTGAAGCTTTCTTT.

The chain carries TRBV21-1 and TRBJ1-6. TRBV21-1 is flagged as a pseudogene. The CDR3 is 17 residues long. CDR3 sequence (DNA): TGTGCCAGCAGCAAAAGGAAAGGGGAGGGAAATAATTCACCCCTCCACTTT. It yields the protein CASSKRKGEGNNSPLHF.

The CDR3 DNA reads TGTGCCAGCAGCGTAGCTTTTGGAGGGGACTACGAGCAGTACTTC. Amino acid sequence: CASSVAFGGDYEQYF. The genes are TRBV9 and TRBJ2-7, with D perhaps TRBD2 (6 bases). Germline loops: CDR1 SGDLS, CDR2 YYNGEE. V lost 0 bases, J lost 3 bases, and 13 bases lay in between. The length of the CDR3 is 15 residues.

In DNA, the CDR3 is TGTGCCAGCAGTGACCTGGGGGGGCCCTCAAATGAGCAGTTCTTC. It is translated as CASSDLGGPSNEQFF. The V call is TRBV6-4, the J call TRBJ2-1, with a weak D call TRBD2 (7 bases). Germline CDR1 and CDR2: MRHNA and SNTAGT. CDR3 size: 15 residues. V lost 2 bases to trimming and J lost 7 bases, with 15 bases between them.

This clone occurred once. The chain recombines TRBV6-2 or TRBV6-3 with TRBJ2-1; D might be TRBD1 or TRBD2, each matching 5 bases. V shed 2 bases and J shed 7 bases, with 24 bases lying between them. CDR3 length: 18 amino acids. The V gene's germline CDR1 is MNHEY and CDR2 SVGEGT. CDR3 nucleotide sequence: TGTGCCAGCAGTTACGGAGGCGGCAGACAGAATCTAGGAAATGAGCAGTTCTTC. Translation: CASSYGGGRQNLGNEQFF.

The genes are TRBV29-1 and TRBJ2-3; no firm D call. The V end was cut by 4 bases, the J end by 7 bases, with 12 bases between. The CDR3 loop spans 12 amino acids. CDR1 is SQVTM, CDR2 ANQGSEA, per germline. The CDR3 sequence: CSVGESKNTQYF. CDR3 sequence (DNA): TGCAGCGTTGGAGAGAGCAAAAATACGCAGTATTTT.

This clone was seen once. The CDR3: CASSLEVTPLHF. Here the CDR3 DNA reads TGTGCCAGCAGCTTAGAGGTAACACCCCTCCACTTT. The genes are TRBV7-2 and TRBJ1-6; D ambiguous. V lost 1 base and J 11 bases, leaving 6 bases between the germline ends. Per the germline V gene, CDR1 is SGHTA and CDR2 is FQGNSA. The CDR3 totals 12 residues.

The rearrangement links TRBV5-1 to TRBJ2-5; D remains ambiguous. Trimming took 3 bases from V and 5 from J, leaving 20 bases between them. Germline values: CDR1 SGHRS, CDR2 YFSETQ. This CDR3 comprises 16 residues. In DNA form, the CDR3 reads TGCGCCAGCAGCTCGCCAGGTAGTAAATTCCGGGAGACCCAGTACTTC. Translation: CASSSPGSKFRETQYF.

This rearrangement joins TRBV6-5 to TRBJ1-6; D gene unclear. The CDR3 length is 14 residues. The ends were cut back, 6 bases at V and 10 bases at J, with 16 bases in the middle. Germline CDR1 reads MNHEY; CDR2 reads SVGAGI. CDR3 coding DNA: TGTGCCAGCAGATATGGGTTGGCGGCATCACCCCTCCACTTT. The encoded protein is CASRYGLAASPLHF.

This chain links TRBV5-6 with TRBJ2-2; D perhaps matches TRBD2 (6 bases). The CDR3 spans 17 residues. With 3 bases removed from V and 6 bases from J, the gap between germline ends came to 21 bases. From germline, CDR1 is SGHDT and CDR2 YYEEEE. In DNA, the CDR3 is TGTGCCAGCAGCTCCCTCCACACCGGAGGGCCCCCCGGGGAGCTGTTTTTT. This encodes CASSSLHTGGPPGELFF.